This T cell receptor (beta chain) was captured by sequencing in a study of cytomegalovirus exposure and HLA in healthy donors. V lost 6 bases and J 0 bases, leaving 15 bases between the germline ends. In germline, CDR1 is SGDLS, CDR2 YYNGEE. The CDR3 runs to 16 residues. Study conclusions and caveats: The authors enumerated 150 to 200 TCR beta chains as linked to cytomegalovirus. According to reports, the classifier identified cytomegalovirus status with high specificity and sensitivity.

With respect to this clone: The antigen remains unidentified.

Profiling relied on immunoSEQ multiplex PCR, and the TCRdb table lists in-frame clones only, not all of them. The sample includes fewer than 250,000 clones, about 83% of them seen just once. It was the approximately 120-subject validation cohort, separate from the approximately 700-subject first cohort, to which the donors belonged. The specimen sequenced was PBMCs. This rearrangement joins TRBV9 to TRBJ2-2, with D tentatively TRBD1 (6 bases). The TCR originated in a man younger than 35 in good health and CMV-seronegative. CDR3 bases: TGTGCCAGCACCAAAGGGCAGGGGCCGAACACCGGGGAGCTGTTTTTT. This sequence encodes CASTKGQGPNTGELFF. The whole variable domain, filled in from reference TRBV9 and TRBJ2-2, reads DSGVTQTPKHLITATGQRVTLRCSPRSGDLSVYWYQQSLDQGLQFLIQYYNGEERAKGNILERFSAQQFPDLHSELNLSSLELGDSALYFCASTKGQGPNTGELFFGEGSRLTVL.